This T cell receptor (beta chain) comes out of a study of blood T cell repertoires in COVID-19. The wider study: From T cells, B-cell-depleted T cells, or PBMCs came the material, which was cDNA or gDNA.

The CDR3 consists of 16 residues. V dropped 2 bases and J dropped 6; count of bases not matched to a gene: 6. Germline V CDR1 and CDR2: MNHEY, SVGEGT. In the original workflow: The assay estimated nucleated cells by amplifying reference gene primers. Some clones are missing from TCRdb's copy, which holds only in-frame ones; the method was immunoSEQ multiplex PCR. The D gene and trimming were derived from the DNA, and the V and J assignments and clone size from that table. The repertoire holds 300,000 to 350,000 clones, with around 80% as singletons. This clonotype was sampled from a man aged 30 to 39 with active or convalescent COVID-19. Sequenced: peripheral blood. The V call is TRBV6-2 or TRBV6-3, the J call TRBJ2-1, with 11 bases lining up with TRBD1. CDR3 residues: CASSYTPGQGGNEQFF. The CDR3 DNA reads as TGTGCCAGCAGTTACACACCGGGACAGGGGGGCAATGAGCAGTTCTTC.